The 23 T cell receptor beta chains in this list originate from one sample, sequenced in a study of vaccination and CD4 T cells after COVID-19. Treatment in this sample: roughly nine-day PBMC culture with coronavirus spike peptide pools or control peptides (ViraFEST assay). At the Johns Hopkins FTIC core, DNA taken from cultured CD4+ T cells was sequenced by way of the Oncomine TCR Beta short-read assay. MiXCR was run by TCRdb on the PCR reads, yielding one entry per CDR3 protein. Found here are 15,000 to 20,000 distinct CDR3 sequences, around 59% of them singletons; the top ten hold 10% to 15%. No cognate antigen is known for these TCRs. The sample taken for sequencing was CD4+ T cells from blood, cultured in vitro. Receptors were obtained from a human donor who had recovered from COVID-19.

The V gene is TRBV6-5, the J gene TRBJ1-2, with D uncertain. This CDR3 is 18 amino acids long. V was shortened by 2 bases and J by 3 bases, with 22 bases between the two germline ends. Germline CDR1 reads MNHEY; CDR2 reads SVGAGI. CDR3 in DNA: TGTGCCAGCAGTTACCGGACGACATCCCGAATCGGAGACTATGGCTACACCTTC. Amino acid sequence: CASSYRTTSRIGDYGYTF.

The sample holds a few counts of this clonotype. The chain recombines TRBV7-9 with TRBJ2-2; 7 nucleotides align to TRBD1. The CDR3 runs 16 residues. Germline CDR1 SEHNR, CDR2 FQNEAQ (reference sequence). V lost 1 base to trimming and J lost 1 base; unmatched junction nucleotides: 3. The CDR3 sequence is CASSLVDRVNTGELFF. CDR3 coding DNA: TGTGCCAGCAGCTTAGTCGACAGGGTGAACACCGGGGAGCTGTTTTTT. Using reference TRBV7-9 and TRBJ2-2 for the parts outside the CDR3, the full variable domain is DTGVSQNPRHKITKRGQNVTFRCDPISEHNRLYWYRQTLGQGPEFLTYFQNEAQLEKSRLLSDRFSAERPKGSFSTLEIQRTEQGDSAMYLCASSLVDRVNTGELFFGEGSRLTVL.

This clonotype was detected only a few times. The CDR3 region is CASSRSGGASYEQYF. The DNA of the CDR3 is TGTGCCAGCAGTCGCTCGGGGGGAGCCTCCTACGAGCAGTACTTC. The chain uses TRBV27 and TRBJ2-7, with 7 bases lining up with TRBD2. Trimming removed 5 bases from V and 0 bases from J; junction bases left unmatched: 7. CDR3 length: 15 amino acids. CDR1 MNHEY and CDR2 SMNVEV come from the germline V gene (reference sequence).

This CDR3 reads CASIDASHEQFF. The CDR3 nucleotides read TGTGCCAGCATCGACGCGTCCCATGAGCAGTTCTTC. This chain links TRBV6-1 with TRBJ2-1; D is ambiguous. CDR1 is MNHNS and CDR2 is SASEGT in the germline V gene. This CDR3 spans 12 amino acids. The germline V and J ends were trimmed by 7 bases and 8 bases, with 12 bases remaining between them.

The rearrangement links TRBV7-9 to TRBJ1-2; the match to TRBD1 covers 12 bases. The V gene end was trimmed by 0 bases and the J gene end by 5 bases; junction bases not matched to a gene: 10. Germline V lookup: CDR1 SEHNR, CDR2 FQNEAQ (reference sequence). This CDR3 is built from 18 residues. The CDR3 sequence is CASSLALGQGATGYGYTF. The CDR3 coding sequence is TGTGCCAGCAGCTTAGCGCTGGGACAGGGGGCTACTGGGTATGGCTACACCTTC. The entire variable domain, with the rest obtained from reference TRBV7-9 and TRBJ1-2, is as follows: DTGVSQNPRHKITKRGQNVTFRCDPISEHNRLYWYRQTLGQGPEFLTYFQNEAQLEKSRLLSDRFSAERPKGSFSTLEIQRTEQGDSAMYLCASSLALGQGATGYGYTFGSGTRLTVV.

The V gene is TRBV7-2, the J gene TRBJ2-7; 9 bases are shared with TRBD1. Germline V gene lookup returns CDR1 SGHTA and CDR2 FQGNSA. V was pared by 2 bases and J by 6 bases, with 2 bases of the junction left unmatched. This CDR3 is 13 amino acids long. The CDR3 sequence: CASSLRDRAEQYF. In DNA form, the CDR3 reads TGTGCCAGCAGCTTAAGGGACAGGGCCGAGCAGTACTTC. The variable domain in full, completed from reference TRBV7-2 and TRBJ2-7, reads GAGVSQSPSNKVTEKGKDVELRCDPISGHTALYWYRQSLGQGLEFLIYFQGNSAPDKSGLPSDRFSAERTGGSVSTLTIQRTQQEDSAVYLCASSLRDRAEQYFGPGTRLTVT.

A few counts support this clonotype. The CDR3 coding sequence is TGTGCCAGCAGCTTAACCCCAATAGGACGGAGCTCCTACGAGCAGTACTTC. Its protein product is CASSLTPIGRSSYEQYF. The V gene is TRBV7-9, the J gene TRBJ2-7; D not resolved. The CDR3 is 17 amino acids. CDR1 SEHNR and CDR2 FQNEAQ come from the germline V gene (reference sequence). Trimming cost V 2 bases and J 0 bases, with 17 bases left between them.

CDR3 residues: CATSRDQQGNYGYTF. As DNA, the CDR3 is TGTGCCACCAGCAGAGATCAACAAGGGAACTATGGCTACACCTTC. The V and J genes are TRBV15 and TRBJ1-2; D remains ambiguous. The germline V and J ends were trimmed by 0 bases and 2 bases, with 10 bases remaining between them. The CDR3 is 15 amino acids. Germline V CDR1 and CDR2: LNHNV, YYDKDF (reference sequence).

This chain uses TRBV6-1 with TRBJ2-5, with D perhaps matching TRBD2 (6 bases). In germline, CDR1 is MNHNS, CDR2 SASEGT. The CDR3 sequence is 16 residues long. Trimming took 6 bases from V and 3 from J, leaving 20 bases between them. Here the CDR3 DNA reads TGTGCCAGCAGGATCCGGGTCGGCGGGACCAAAGAGACCCAGTACTTC. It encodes CASRIRVGGTKETQYF.

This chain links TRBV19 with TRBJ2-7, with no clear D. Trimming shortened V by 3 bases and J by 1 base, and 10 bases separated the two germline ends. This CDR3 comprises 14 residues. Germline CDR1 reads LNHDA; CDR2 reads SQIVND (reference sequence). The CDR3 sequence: CASSIPGASYEQYF. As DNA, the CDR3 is TGTGCCAGTAGTATCCCGGGTGCTTCCTACGAGCAGTACTTC.

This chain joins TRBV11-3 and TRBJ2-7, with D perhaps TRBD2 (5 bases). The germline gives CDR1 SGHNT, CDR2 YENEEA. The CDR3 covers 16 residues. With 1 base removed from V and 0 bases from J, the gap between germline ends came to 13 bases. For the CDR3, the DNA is TGTGCCAGCAGCTTAGGGAACAGCGGTCCCTCCTACGAGCAGTACTTC. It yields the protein CASSLGNSGPSYEQYF. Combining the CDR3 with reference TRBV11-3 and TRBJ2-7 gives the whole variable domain EAGVVQSPRYKIIEKKQPVAFWCNPISGHNTLYWYLQNLGQGPELLIRYENEEAVDDSQLPKDRFSAERLKGVDSTLKIQPAELGDSAVYLCASSLGNSGPSYEQYFGPGTRLTVT.

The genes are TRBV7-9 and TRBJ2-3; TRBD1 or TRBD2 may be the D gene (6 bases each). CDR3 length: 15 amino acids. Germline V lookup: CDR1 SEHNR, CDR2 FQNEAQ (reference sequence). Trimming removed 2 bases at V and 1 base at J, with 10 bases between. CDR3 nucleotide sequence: TGTGCCAGCAGCTTAATGGGGGGCGGCACAGATACGCAGTATTTT. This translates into CASSLMGGGTDTQYF.

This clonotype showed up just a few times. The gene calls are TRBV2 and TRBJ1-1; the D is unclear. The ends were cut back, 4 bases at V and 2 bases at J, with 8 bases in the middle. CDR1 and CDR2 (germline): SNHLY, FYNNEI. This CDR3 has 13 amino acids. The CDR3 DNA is TGTGCCAGCAGTGTTCAAGAAAACACTGAAGCTTTCTTT. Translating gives CASSVQENTEAFF. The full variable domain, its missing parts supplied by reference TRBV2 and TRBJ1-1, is EPEVTQTPSHQVTQMGQEVILRCVPISNHLYFYWYRQILGQKVEFLVSFYNNEISEKSEIFDDQFSVERPDGSNFTLKIRSTKLEDSAMYFCASSVQENTEAFFGQGTRLTVV.

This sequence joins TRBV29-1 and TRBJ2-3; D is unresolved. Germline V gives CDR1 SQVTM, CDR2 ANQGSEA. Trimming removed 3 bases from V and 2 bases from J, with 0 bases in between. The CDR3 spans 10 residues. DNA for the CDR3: TGCAGCGTTGACACAGATACGCAGTATTTT. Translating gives CSVDTDTQYF.

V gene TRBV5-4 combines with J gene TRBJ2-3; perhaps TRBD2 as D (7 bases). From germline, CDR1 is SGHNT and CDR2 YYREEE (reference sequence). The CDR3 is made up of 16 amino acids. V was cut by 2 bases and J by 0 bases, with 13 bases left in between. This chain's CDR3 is CASSFARGASTDTQYF. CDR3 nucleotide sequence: TGTGCCAGCAGCTTTGCCCGGGGGGCTAGCACAGATACGCAGTATTTT.

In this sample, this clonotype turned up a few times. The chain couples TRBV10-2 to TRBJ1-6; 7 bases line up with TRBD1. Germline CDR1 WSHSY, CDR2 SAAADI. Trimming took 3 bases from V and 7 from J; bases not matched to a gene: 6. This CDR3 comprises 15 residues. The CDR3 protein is CASSDPGGPNSPLHF. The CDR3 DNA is TGCGCCAGCAGTGACCCAGGGGGGCCCAATTCACCCCTCCACTTT.

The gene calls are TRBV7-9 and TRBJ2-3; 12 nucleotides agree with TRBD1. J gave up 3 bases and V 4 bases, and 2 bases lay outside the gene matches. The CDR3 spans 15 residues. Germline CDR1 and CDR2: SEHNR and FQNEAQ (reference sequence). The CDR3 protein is CASSSGQGATDTQYF. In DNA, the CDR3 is TGTGCCAGCAGCTCGGGACAGGGGGCAACAGATACGCAGTATTTT.

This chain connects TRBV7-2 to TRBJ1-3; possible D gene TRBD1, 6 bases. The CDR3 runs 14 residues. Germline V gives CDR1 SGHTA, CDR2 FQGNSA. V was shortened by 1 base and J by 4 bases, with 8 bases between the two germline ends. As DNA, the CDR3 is TGTGCCAGCAGCTTAGGGACAGCCGGAAACACCATATATTTT. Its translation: CASSLGTAGNTIYF. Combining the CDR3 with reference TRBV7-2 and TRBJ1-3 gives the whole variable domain GAGVSQSPSNKVTEKGKDVELRCDPISGHTALYWYRQSLGQGLEFLIYFQGNSAPDKSGLPSDRFSAERTGGSVSTLTIQRTQQEDSAVYLCASSLGTAGNTIYFGEGSWLTVV.

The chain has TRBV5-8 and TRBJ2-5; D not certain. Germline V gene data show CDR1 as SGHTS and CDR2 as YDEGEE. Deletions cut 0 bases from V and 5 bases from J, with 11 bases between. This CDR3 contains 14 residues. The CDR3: CASSLETPGETQYF. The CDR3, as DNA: TGTGCCAGCAGCTTGGAGACCCCTGGGGAGACCCAGTACTTC.

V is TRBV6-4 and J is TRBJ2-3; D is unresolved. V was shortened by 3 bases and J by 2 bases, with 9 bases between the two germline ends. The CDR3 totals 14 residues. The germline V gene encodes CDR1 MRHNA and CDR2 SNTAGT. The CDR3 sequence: CASSESLNTDTQYF. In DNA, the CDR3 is TGTGCCAGCAGTGAATCTCTAAACACAGATACGCAGTATTTT.

The CDR3 sequence: CASSDSSPLHF. CDR3 sequence (DNA): TGTGCCAGCAGTGATTCCTCACCCCTCCACTTT. The rearrangement links TRBV2 to TRBJ1-6; D remains unclear. This CDR3 has 11 residues. Deletions cut 3 bases from V and 10 bases from J, with 4 bases between. The germline gives CDR1 SNHLY, CDR2 FYNNEI.

As DNA, the CDR3 is TGTGCCAGCAGCTTAGCGTCCCCCGAGCAGTACTTC. This encodes CASSLASPEQYF. The chain couples TRBV7-9 to TRBJ2-7; D call uncertain. This CDR3 is built from 12 residues. Germline-derived CDR1 and CDR2 are SEHNR and FQNEAQ (reference sequence). Deletions cut 0 bases from V and 6 bases from J, with 6 bases between.

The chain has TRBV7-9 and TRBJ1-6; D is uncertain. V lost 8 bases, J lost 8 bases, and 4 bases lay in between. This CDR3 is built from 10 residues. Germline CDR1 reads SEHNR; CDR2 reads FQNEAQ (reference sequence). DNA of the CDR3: TGTGCCAGCGGGGATTCACCCCTCCACTTT. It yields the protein CASGDSPLHF. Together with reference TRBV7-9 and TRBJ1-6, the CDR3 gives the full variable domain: DTGVSQNPRHKITKRGQNVTFRCDPISEHNRLYWYRQTLGQGPEFLTYFQNEAQLEKSRLLSDRFSAERPKGSFSTLEIQRTEQGDSAMYLCASGDSPLHFGNGTRLTVT.